The entry below describes one T cell receptor (beta chain). TCRdb processed the 5' RACE reads anew with MiXCR; each CDR3 protein has one entry. The sample contains 400,000 to 500,000 distinct CDR3 sequences, less than 25% of which appear only once. Trimming stripped 1 base from V and 4 bases from J, with 14 bases between. Germline V gives CDR1 SGHTA, CDR2 FQGNSA. The CDR3 consists of 16 residues. These data are taken from a study of T-cell memory formation after mild COVID-19. The TCR originated in an adult woman who had mild COVID-19 (a few samples of this study predate the infection). Cell type and time point are not known. V is TRBV7-2 and J is TRBJ1-5, with D hard to call. The specimen was PBMCs or a T cell subset sorted from them (not recorded which). In DNA form, the CDR3 reads TGTGCCAGCAGCTTAGGGCTCTCCGGCTCTAATCAGCCCCAGCATTTT. Its translation is CASSLGLSGSNQPQHF.